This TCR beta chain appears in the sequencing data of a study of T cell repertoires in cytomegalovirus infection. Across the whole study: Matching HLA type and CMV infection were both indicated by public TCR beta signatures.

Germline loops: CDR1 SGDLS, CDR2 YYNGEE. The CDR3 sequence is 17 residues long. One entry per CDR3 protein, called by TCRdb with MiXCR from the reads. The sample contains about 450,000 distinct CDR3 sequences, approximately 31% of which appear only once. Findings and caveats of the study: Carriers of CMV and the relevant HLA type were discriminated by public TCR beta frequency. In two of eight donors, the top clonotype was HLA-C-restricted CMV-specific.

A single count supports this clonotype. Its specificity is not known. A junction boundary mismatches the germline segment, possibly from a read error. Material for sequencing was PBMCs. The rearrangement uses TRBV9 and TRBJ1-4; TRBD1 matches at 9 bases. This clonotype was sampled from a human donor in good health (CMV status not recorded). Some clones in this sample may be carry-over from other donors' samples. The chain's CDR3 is CASSSNTPDRGGEKLFF. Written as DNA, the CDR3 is TGTGCCAGCAGCTCGAATACGCCCGACAGGGGGGGAGAAAAACTGTTCTTT.